This T cell receptor beta chain appears in the sequencing data of a study of blood T cells in healthy people across ages. The V and J ends lost 6 bases and 10 bases respectively, with 13 bases between them. This CDR3 is built from 12 residues. Per germline, CDR1 SNHLY and CDR2 FYNNEI. This clonotype turned up a few times. Sample-barcoded 5' priming and a J-beta primer mix drove a second PCR of roughly 6 to 12 cycles. Via MiXCR, TCRdb re-called the 5' RACE reads, giving one row per CDR3 protein. The sample records over 1.5 million distinct CDR3 sequences, about 50% being singletons. Sequences were obtained from blood. The sequence was obtained from a woman in her thirties or forties in good health. The chain is built from TRBV2 and TRBJ2-1, with D hard to call. CDR3 loop: CASRFSVGEQFF. DNA of the CDR3: TGTGCCAGCAGGTTTTCGGTAGGGGAGCAGTTCTTC.